This T cell receptor beta chain was obtained from a study of cytomegalovirus exposure and HLA in healthy donors. The PCR employed 60 Vbeta primers together with 13 Jbeta primers. Libraries were prepared by immunoSEQ multiplex PCR; TCRdb keeps only in-frame clonotypes and omits some of them. The data hold 150,000 to 200,000 clones, with approximately 78% observed a single time. Remarks on this clone: What it recognizes is unknown.

General observations from the study: Later analysis showed TCR association rates varying by HLA locus, highest for DRB1 and lowest for HLA-C. Later genetic work tied a missense DCLRE1C variant to beta-chain V and J trimming.

The receptor was derived from a woman in her late teens or twenties in good health and CMV-seronegative. The material sequenced was PBMCs.

CDR3 nucleotide sequence: TGTGCCAGCAGCTTAAGCAGGGATCCGGACACTGAAGCTTTCTTT. Translated: CASSLSRDPDTEAFF. This chain uses TRBV7-3 with TRBJ1-1, with a tentative D call TRBD1 (5 bases). The germline V gene has CDR1 SGHTA and CDR2 FQGTGA. CDR3 length equals 15 residues. V lost 1 base to trimming and J lost 3 bases, with 12 bases between them.